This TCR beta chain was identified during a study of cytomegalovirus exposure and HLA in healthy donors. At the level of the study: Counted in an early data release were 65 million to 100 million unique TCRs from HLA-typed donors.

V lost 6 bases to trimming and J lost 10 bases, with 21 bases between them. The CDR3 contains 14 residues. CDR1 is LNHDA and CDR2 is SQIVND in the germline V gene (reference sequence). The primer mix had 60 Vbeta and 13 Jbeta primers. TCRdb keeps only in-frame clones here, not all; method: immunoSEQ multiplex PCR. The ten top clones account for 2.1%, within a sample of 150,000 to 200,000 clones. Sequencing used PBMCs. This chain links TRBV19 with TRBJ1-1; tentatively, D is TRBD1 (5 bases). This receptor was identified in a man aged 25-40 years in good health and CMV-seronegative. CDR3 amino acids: CASSPNWGGTAAFF. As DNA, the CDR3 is TGTGCCAGTAGCCCTAACTGGGGGGGGACGGCAGCTTTCTTT.